This T cell receptor (beta chain) was found in a study of T cell responses to AZD1222 COVID-19 vaccine. Whole-study findings and limits: At study baseline, merely roughly 6 AZD1222 recipients were seropositive. Close to half of all spike-specific TCRs reportedly target regions of the variants that are unmutated. CD4 TCRs covered the whole spike, strongest at regions 160-218 and 743-854. White British donors predominated, females outnumbered males, and clonal diversity was possibly underestimated.

With regard to this clone: The antigen remains undetermined.

TCRdb's copy holds only in-frame clones and misses some; the assay was immunoSEQ multiplex PCR. This sample has around 150,000 clones, with more than 85% found just once. Looked up from germline, CDR1 is MDHEN and CDR2 is SYDVKM. The V gene lost 8 bases and the J gene lost 0 bases, with 10 bases spanning the gap. The CDR3 covers 14 residues. This receptor was taken from an adult who received the AZD1222 COVID-19 vaccine. This sample comprised peripheral blood, obtained 28 days after the second AZD1222 dose. J is TRBJ1-4 and V is TRBV28, with a weak D call TRBD1 (5 bases). The CDR3 DNA reads TGTGCCAGCCATGGGGGGACAACTAATGAAAAACTGTTTTTT. It is translated as CASHGGTTNEKLFF. Combining the CDR3 with reference TRBV28 and TRBJ1-4 gives the whole variable domain DVKVTQSSRYLVKRTGEKVFLECVQDMDHENMFWYRQDPGLGLRLIYFSYDVKMKEKGDIPEGYSVSREKKERFSLILESASTNQTSMYLCASHGGTTNEKLFFGSGTQLSVL.